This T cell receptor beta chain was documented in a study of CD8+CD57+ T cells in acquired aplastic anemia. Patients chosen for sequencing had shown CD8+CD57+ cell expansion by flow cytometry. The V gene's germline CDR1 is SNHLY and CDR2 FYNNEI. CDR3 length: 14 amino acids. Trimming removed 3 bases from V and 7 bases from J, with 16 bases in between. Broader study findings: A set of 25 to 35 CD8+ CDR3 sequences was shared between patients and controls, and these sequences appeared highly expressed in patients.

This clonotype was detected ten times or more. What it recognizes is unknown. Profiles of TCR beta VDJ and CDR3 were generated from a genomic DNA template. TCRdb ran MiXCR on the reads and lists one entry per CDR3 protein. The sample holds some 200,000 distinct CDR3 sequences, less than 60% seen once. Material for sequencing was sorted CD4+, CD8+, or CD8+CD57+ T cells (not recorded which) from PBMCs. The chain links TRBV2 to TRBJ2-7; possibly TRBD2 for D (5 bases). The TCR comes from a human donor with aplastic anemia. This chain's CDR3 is CASSEDLRPGEQYF. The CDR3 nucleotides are TGTGCCAGCAGTGAGGACCTCCGGCCGGGGGAGCAGTACTTC.